This T cell receptor (beta chain) was captured in a study of OX40 agonist ivuxolimab in advanced cancers. Across the study: In this trial design, patients received ivuxolimab intravenously at 0.01 to 10 mg/kg every 2 weeks.

Sequenced by immunoSEQ multiplex PCR; TCRdb stores in-frame clones only, minus some. The table lists about 68,000 clones, roughly 84% of them singletons. Collection of blood occurred at baseline, at cycle 4 day 1, and at cycle 7 day 1. V lost 3 bases and J lost 4; bases outside the gene matches: 6. This CDR3 has 15 amino acids. The germline V gene has CDR1 SGHTA and CDR2 FQGNSA. This clone was detected only once. The sequencing here drew on CD4+ or CD8+ T cells sorted from blood, taken in a trial of the OX40 agonist ivuxolimab. This rearrangement joins TRBV7-2 to TRBJ2-7; 10 nucleotides line up with TRBD2. The TCR comes from an adult with an advanced solid tumor such as melanoma, head and neck, liver or kidney cancer. The CDR3: CASSFVLAGAYEQYF. CDR3 in DNA: TGTGCCAGCAGCTTTGTTCTAGCGGGGGCTTACGAGCAGTACTTC.